The 21 T cell receptor beta chains given below trace back to one sample, sequenced in a study of beta chain features in type 1 diabetes. Sequencing targeted expressed TCRB transcripts, as all isolated RNA had been reverse transcribed. The assay was immunoSEQ multiplex PCR, and TCRdb's table has in-frame clones only and misses some. The table shows 200,000 to 300,000 clones, with 68% occurring only once. The sample was naive CD4+ T cells from blood. These receptor sequences come from a man aged 30 to 45 in good health.

This chain connects TRBV7-2 to TRBJ2-5, with TRBD1 matching 8 bases. The CDR3 extends over 15 amino acids. Germline CDR1 is SGHTA and CDR2 is FQGNSA. V was clipped by 7 bases and J by 5 bases; unmatched bases: 12. DNA for the CDR3: TGTGCCAGCACCCGGACAGGGAGTATACGCGAGACCCAGTACTTC. This encodes CASTRTGSIRETQYF. Supplemented by reference TRBV7-2 and TRBJ2-5, the full variable domain reads GAGVSQSPSNKVTEKGKDVELRCDPISGHTALYWYRQSLGQGLEFLIYFQGNSAPDKSGLPSDRFSAERTGGSVSTLTIQRTQQEDSAVYLCASTRTGSIRETQYFGPGTRLLVL.

This chain joins TRBV30 and TRBJ2-5; 11 nucleotides line up with TRBD1. J gave up 5 bases and V 2 bases, and 4 bases lay outside the gene matches. In germline, CDR1 is GTSNPN, CDR2 SVGIG (reference sequence). This CDR3 is 14 amino acids long. Here the CDR3 reads CAWSRTGGFETQYF. CDR3 bases: TGTGCCTGGAGTAGGACAGGGGGCTTCGAGACCCAGTACTTC.

This clone was picked up a small number of times. The chain carries TRBV7-2 and TRBJ2-3; 7 nucleotides align to TRBD2. Germline loops: CDR1 SGHTA, CDR2 FQGNSA. The CDR3 is 14 residues long. V was clipped by 7 bases and J by 5 bases; unmatched bases: 9. The CDR3 region has the DNA TGTGCCAGCACCTTGGGCGGGAGAATAGATACGCAGTATTTT. Encoded protein: CASTLGGRIDTQYF.

This clone was counted a few times. The gene calls are TRBV29-1 and TRBJ1-5; no definite D call. Germline CDR1 and CDR2: SQVTM and ANQGSEA. Trimming removed 2 bases from V and 7 bases from J, with 0 bases in between. There are 9 residues in the CDR3. DNA of the CDR3: TGCAGCGTTGAACAGCCCCAGCATTTT. It translates to CSVEQPQHF. The full variable domain, with the rest looked up from reference TRBV29-1 and TRBJ1-5, is SAVISQKPSRDICQRGTSLTIQCQVDSQVTMMFWYRQQPGQSLTLIATANQGSEATYESGFVIDKFPISRPNLTFSTLTVSNMSPEDSSIYLCSVEQPQHFGDGTRLSIL.

About this clone itself: Other DNA sequences within the sample encode an identical CDR3. This chain connects TRBV30 to TRBJ1-1, with D unclear. V lost 4 bases to trimming and J lost 2 bases, with 8 bases between them. This CDR3 has 12 amino acids. CDR1 is GTSNPN and CDR2 is SVGIG in the germline V gene (reference sequence). In DNA, the CDR3 is TGTGCCTGGAAAGGGCTCAACACTGAAGCTTTCTTT. Its protein product is CAWKGLNTEAFF. The full variable domain, in which reference TRBV30 and TRBJ1-1 provide the parts outside the CDR3, is SQTIHQWPATLVQPVGSPLSLECTVEGTSNPNLYWYRQAAGRGLQLLFYSVGIGQISSEVPQNLSASRPQDRQFILSSKKLLLSDSGFYLCAWKGLNTEAFFGQGTRLTVV.

V and J are TRBV10-3 and TRBJ2-2, with 7 bases fitting TRBD1. Germline V gene sequence: CDR1 ENHRY, CDR2 SYGVKD. V lost 10 bases, J lost 7 bases, and 9 bases stayed unmatched. The CDR3 runs to 13 residues. The CDR3 sequence is CATVQGNDGELFF. The CDR3 DNA reads as TGTGCCACGGTACAGGGGAATGACGGGGAGCTGTTTTTT.

A note on this clone: This sample also contains other DNA sequences that code for the same CDR3. The CDR3 loop reads CATSPRGPYNEQFF. CDR3 sequence (DNA): TGTGCCACCAGCCCCAGGGGTCCTTACAATGAGCAGTTCTTC. J is TRBJ2-1 and V is TRBV15, with a possible D match to TRBD1 (6 bases). This CDR3 spans 14 amino acids. V lost 5 bases and J 4 bases, leaving 12 bases between the germline ends. CDR1 is LNHNV, CDR2 YYDKDF, per germline (reference sequence).

The chain joins TRBV7-9 to TRBJ2-2; a weak D match, TRBD1 (6 bases). V lost 5 bases to trimming and J lost 0 bases, with 10 bases between them. The CDR3 is 15 amino acids. Germline assignment: CDR1 SEHNR and CDR2 FQNEAQ (reference sequence). The CDR3 is CASSARQANTGELFF. CDR3 nucleotide sequence: TGTGCCAGCAGCGCACGACAGGCGAACACCGGGGAGCTGTTTTTT.

The CDR3 bases are TGTGCCAGCAGTGCCAGGGACAGGGAATCCTACGAGCAGTACTTC. Translating it yields CASSARDRESYEQYF. This rearrangement joins TRBV2 to TRBJ2-7, with 9 positions matching TRBD1. Germline V lookup: CDR1 SNHLY, CDR2 FYNNEI. The CDR3 has 15 amino acids. Trimming at V came to 4 bases and at J to 1 base, leaving 5 bases not matched to a gene.

This clone turned up a few times. This sample also contains other DNA sequences that code for the same CDR3. CDR3 protein: CASSRLGTQYF. In DNA form, the CDR3 reads TGTGCCAGCAGTCGCCTAGGGACCCAGTACTTC. The chain is built from TRBV6-5 and TRBJ2-5, with D unclear. Germline V lookup: CDR1 MNHEY, CDR2 SVGAGI. CDR3 size: 11 residues. Trimming pared 5 bases from V and 7 bases from J, leaving 8 bases between.

This clone was seen only a few times. Here the CDR3 reads CSVERRGPEGTEAFF. CDR3 nucleotide sequence: TGCAGCGTTGAACGGAGGGGACCGGAGGGCACTGAAGCTTTCTTT. V is TRBV29-1 and J is TRBJ1-1; a possible D gene is TRBD1 (5 bases). V lost 2 bases and J lost 4, with 17 bases in between. This CDR3 has 15 amino acids. Germline CDR1 is SQVTM and CDR2 is ANQGSEA.

V is TRBV7-9 and J is TRBJ2-5; 14 nucleotides agree with TRBD2. CDR3 size: 16 residues. V was pared by 6 bases and J by 4 bases, with 7 bases of the junction left unmatched. CDR1 and CDR2 from the germline V gene are SEHNR and FQNEAQ (reference sequence). The CDR3 DNA reads as TGTGCCAGCAGTAAGACTAGCGGGAGGGCCGGAGAGACCCAGTACTTC. It specifies CASSKTSGRAGETQYF.

The chain recombines TRBV20-1 with TRBJ2-7; D ambiguous. V was cut by 6 bases and J by 8 bases, with 11 bases left in between. This CDR3 has 10 residues. Germline loops: CDR1 DFQATT, CDR2 SNEGSKA (reference sequence). The CDR3, as DNA: TGCAGTGCCATCTCCTGCCAGCAGTACTTC. Amino acids: CSAISCQQYF.

This chain connects TRBV7-9 to TRBJ2-5; 7 bases line up with TRBD1. The germline CDR1 and CDR2 sequences are SEHNR and FQNEAQ (reference sequence). The CDR3 extends over 12 amino acids. The V gene end was trimmed by 7 bases and the J gene end by 5 bases; junction bases not matched to a gene: 4. As DNA, the CDR3 is TGTGCCAGCACCCCCAGGGGGGAGACCCAGTACTTC. Translated: CASTPRGETQYF.

The chain carries TRBV29-1 and TRBJ2-5; no firm D call. The CDR3 spans 12 residues. Germline V gene lookup returns CDR1 SQVTM and CDR2 ANQGSEA. Between the trimmed V and J ends, which lost 2 bases and 1 base, there was a span of 5 bases. CDR3 sequence (DNA): TGCAGCGTTGAACTTCTCCAAGAGACCCAGTACTTC. It translates to CSVELLQETQYF.

This chain connects TRBV15 to TRBJ2-7, with 8 bases identical to TRBD1. V dropped 3 bases and J dropped 6; count of bases not matched to a gene: 7. This CDR3 spans 14 amino acids. CDR1 is LNHNV, CDR2 YYDKDF, per germline (reference sequence). CDR3 residues: CATSSRGQVSEQYF. The CDR3 DNA follows: TGTGCCACCAGCAGCCGGGGACAGGTGAGCGAGCAGTACTTC.

The chain combines TRBV29-1 with TRBJ2-3; tentatively, D is TRBD2 (5 bases). Germline V gene sequence: CDR1 SQVTM, CDR2 ANQGSEA. V gave up 4 bases and J gave up 3 bases, with 14 bases separating them. The CDR3 runs 14 residues. The CDR3, as DNA: TGCAGCGTTGTAGAGACCCGGGGAACAGATACGCAGTATTTT. It specifies CSVVETRGTDTQYF.

CDR3 DNA sequence: TGCAGCGTCGGGACTGGGACTGGAAACACCATATATTTT. As protein: CSVGTGTGNTIYF. The genes are TRBV29-1 and TRBJ1-3; D possibly corresponds to TRBD1 (5 bases). Germline assignment: CDR1 SQVTM and CDR2 ANQGSEA. With 6 bases removed from V and 2 bases from J, the gap between germline ends came to 11 bases. This CDR3 has 13 residues.

The chain employs TRBV11-2 and TRBJ2-7; D is uncertain. CDR1 and CDR2 (germline): SGHAT, FQNNGV. The CDR3 covers 14 residues. V shed 2 bases and J shed 2 bases, with 10 bases lying between them. The CDR3 loop is CASSLLDGAYEQYF. CDR3 DNA: TGTGCCAGCAGCTTATTGGACGGAGCCTACGAGCAGTACTTC.

As concerns this clone: Other DNA sequences of this sample code for an identical CDR3. This rearrangement joins TRBV29-1 to TRBJ2-7, with D perhaps TRBD1 (5 bases). V dropped 4 bases and J dropped 2 bases, with 6 bases sitting between them. The CDR3 has 11 amino acids. The V gene's germline CDR1 is SQVTM and CDR2 ANQGSEA. CDR3 protein: CSVGGTYEQYF. CDR3 bases: TGCAGCGTTGGGGGCACCTACGAGCAGTACTTC.

This rearrangement joins TRBV27 to TRBJ2-7; 7 nucleotides agree with TRBD1. This CDR3 has 15 residues. V was pared by 4 bases and J by 4 bases, with 10 bases of the junction left unmatched. Germline loops: CDR1 MNHEY, CDR2 SMNVEV (reference sequence). The CDR3: CASSSKPDRAYEQYF. The CDR3 DNA sequence: TGTGCCAGCAGTTCCAAACCCGACAGGGCGTACGAGCAGTACTTC.